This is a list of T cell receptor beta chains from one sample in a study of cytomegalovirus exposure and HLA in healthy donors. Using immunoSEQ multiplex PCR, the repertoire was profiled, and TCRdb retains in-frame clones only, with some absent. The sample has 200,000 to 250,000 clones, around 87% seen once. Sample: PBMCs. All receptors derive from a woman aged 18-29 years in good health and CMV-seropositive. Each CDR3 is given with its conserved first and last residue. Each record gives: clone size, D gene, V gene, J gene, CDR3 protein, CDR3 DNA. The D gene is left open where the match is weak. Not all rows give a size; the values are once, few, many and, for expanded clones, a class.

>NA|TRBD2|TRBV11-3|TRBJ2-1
CASSTFGGRANEQFF
TGTGCCAGCAGCACCTTTGGCGGGAGGGCGAATGAGCAGTTCTTC
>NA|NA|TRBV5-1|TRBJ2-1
CASTPGGPSYNEQFF
TGCGCCAGCACACCCGGAGGGCCGTCCTACAATGAGCAGTTCTTC
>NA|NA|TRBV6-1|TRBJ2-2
CASSPDSLGELFF
TGTGCCAGCAGTCCCGACAGTCTCGGGGAGCTGTTTTTT
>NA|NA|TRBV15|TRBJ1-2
CATSRALRGIYGYTF
TGTGCCACCAGCAGGGCCCTCCGGGGAATCTATGGCTACACCTTC
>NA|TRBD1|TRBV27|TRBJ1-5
CASSLQGGRNQPQHF
TGTGCCAGCAGTTTGCAGGGGGGACGTAATCAGCCCCAGCATTTT
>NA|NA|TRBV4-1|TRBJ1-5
CASSLGITRGGVSNQPQHF
TGCGCCAGCAGCCTCGGGATTACTAGGGGGGGCGTAAGCAATCAGCCCCAGCATTTT
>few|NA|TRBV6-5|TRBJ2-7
CASSYSGRLSSYEQYF
TGTGCCAGCAGTTACTCAGGCAGACTGAGCTCCTACGAGCAGTACTTC
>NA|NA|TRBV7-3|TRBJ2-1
CASSLDPGYEQFF
TGTGCCAGCAGCTTAGATCCGGGTTATGAGCAGTTCTTC
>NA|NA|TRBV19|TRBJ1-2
CASRGYGYTF
TGTGCCAGCCGGGGATATGGCTACACCTTC
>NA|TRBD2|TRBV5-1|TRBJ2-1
CASSGAGGINNEQFF
TGCGCCAGCAGCGGGGCGGGAGGGATTAACAATGAGCAGTTCTTC
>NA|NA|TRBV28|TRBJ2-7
CASSSTNQGTYEQYF
TGTGCCAGCAGTTCCACTAACCAGGGGACCTACGAGCAGTACTTC
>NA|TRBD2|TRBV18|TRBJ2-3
CASSLLSGTTDTQYF
TGTGCCAGCTCACTCCTTAGCGGGACCACAGATACGCAGTATTTT
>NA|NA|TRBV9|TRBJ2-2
CASSPPGGNTGELFF
TGTGCCAGCAGCCCCCCCGGGGGGAACACCGGGGAGCTGTTTTTT
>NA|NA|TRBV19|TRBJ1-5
CASSAQAGSYSNQPQHF
TGTGCCAGTAGTGCCCAAGCCGGGAGCTATAGCAATCAGCCCCAGCATTTT
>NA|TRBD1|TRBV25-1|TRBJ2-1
CASSRTGAYNEQFF
TGTGCCAGCAGTAGGACAGGGGCCTACAATGAGCAGTTCTTC
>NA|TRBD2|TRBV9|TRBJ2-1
CASSGVAGGSYNEQFF
TGTGCCAGCAGCGGGGTTGCGGGAGGCTCCTACAATGAGCAGTTCTTC
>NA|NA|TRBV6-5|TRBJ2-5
CASSYSVGRLGETQYF
TGTGCCAGCAGTTACTCGGTTGGGAGATTGGGAGAGACCCAGTACTTC
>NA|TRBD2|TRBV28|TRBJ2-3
CASSPPDGRGIDTQYF
TGTGCCAGCAGCCCCCCGGATGGGAGGGGTATAGATACGCAGTATTTT
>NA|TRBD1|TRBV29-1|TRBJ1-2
CSVPTGDYGYTF
TGCAGCGTCCCGACAGGGGACTATGGCTACACCTTC
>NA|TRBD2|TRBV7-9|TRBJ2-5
CASSYGLAGVWETQYF
TGTGCCAGCAGCTATGGACTAGCGGGAGTTTGGGAGACCCAGTACTTC
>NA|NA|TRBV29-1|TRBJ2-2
CSAQYGELFF
TGCAGCGCCCAGTACGGGGAGCTGTTTTTT
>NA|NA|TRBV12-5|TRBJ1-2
CASGLGLGLGGYTF
TGTGCTAGTGGTTTGGGCCTGGGGCTAGGTGGCTACACCTTC